Presented here are 24 T cell receptor beta chains from one specimen sequenced in a study of blood T cell repertoires in COVID-19. Data came from immunoSEQ multiplex PCR; TCRdb stores just in-frame clones and leaves some out. The profile shows over 200,000 clones, roughly 90% of them singletons. Sequenced sample: peripheral blood. The source is a woman aged 60-75 years with acute or convalescent COVID-19.

The sample holds a few counts of this clone. J is TRBJ1-4 and V is TRBV3-1 (or the pseudogene TRBV3-2); 9 nucleotides align to TRBD1. Germline V gene sequence: CDR1 LGHDT, CDR2 YNNKEL (reference sequence). V lost 4 bases to trimming and J lost 5 bases; unmatched junction nucleotides: 5. The CDR3 sequence is 15 residues long. In DNA, the CDR3 is TGTGCCAGCAGCCTCCGGGACAGGGCAAATGAAAAACTGTTTTTT. Its protein product is CASSLRDRANEKLFF.

The chain couples TRBV11-3 to TRBJ1-5, with D hard to call. Deletions cut 0 bases from V and 8 bases from J, with 26 bases between. Germline loops: CDR1 SGHNT, CDR2 YENEEA. The CDR3 is made up of 19 amino acids. The CDR3 here is CASSLEEVGVRGSKEPQHF. The CDR3 DNA follows: TGTGCCAGCAGCTTAGAAGAGGTTGGGGTCCGGGGTTCGAAGGAGCCCCAGCATTTT.

The chain joins TRBV18 to TRBJ2-7; TRBD1 might be the D (7 bases). Germline V lookup: CDR1 KGHSH, CDR2 LQKENI. With 6 bases removed from V and 2 bases from J, the gap between germline ends came to 11 bases. The CDR3 sequence is 13 residues long. The DNA for the CDR3 is TGTGCCAGCTCGGCGGGACAGACCTACGAGCAGTACTTC. Translating it yields CASSAGQTYEQYF.

The chain combines TRBV7-2 with TRBJ1-2; D is undetermined. V lost 1 base and J 4 bases, leaving 10 bases between the germline ends. Looked up from germline, CDR1 is SGHTA and CDR2 is FQGNSA. The CDR3 is 14 amino acids. This CDR3 is CASSLDAQVYGYTF. CDR3 nucleotides: TGTGCCAGCAGCTTAGACGCTCAGGTCTATGGCTACACCTTC.

This clone was seen many times. The chain combines TRBV19 with TRBJ1-1; D unclear. Between the trimmed V and J ends, which lost 1 base and 7 bases, there was a span of 7 bases. Germline CDR1 and CDR2: LNHDA and SQIVND (reference sequence). The CDR3 is made up of 12 amino acids. The CDR3 sequence: CASSIGVSEAFF. In DNA form, the CDR3 reads TGTGCCAGTAGTATAGGTGTCAGTGAAGCTTTCTTT.

The rearrangement joins TRBV9 to TRBJ1-2, with a tentative D call TRBD1 (5 bases). CDR1 and CDR2 (germline): SGDLS, YYNGEE. This CDR3 spans 13 amino acids. V shed 0 bases and J shed 5 bases, with 8 bases lying between them. The CDR3 region is CASSVGGPYGYTF. CDR3 bases: TGTGCCAGCAGCGTAGGGGGCCCTTATGGCTACACCTTC.

This clone appeared a single time. The chain couples TRBV5-1 to TRBJ2-7; unclear D gene. The germline V gene has CDR1 SGHRS and CDR2 YFSETQ. Deletions cut 1 base from V and 4 bases from J, with 12 bases between. The CDR3 runs to 14 residues. The CDR3 bases are TGCGCCAGCAGCTTGACCCCCGCCGGGTACGAGCAGTACTTC. Its translation is CASSLTPAGYEQYF.

This clone was seen once. V usage is TRBV19 and J usage is TRBJ2-2; 10 bases are shared with TRBD2. CDR3 length: 15 amino acids. The V and J ends lost 3 bases and 3 bases, in that order; junction bases with no gene match: 1. CDR1 and CDR2 from the germline V gene are LNHDA and SQIVND (reference sequence). CDR3 protein: CASSISGGHTGELFF. CDR3 in DNA: TGTGCCAGTAGTATTAGCGGGGGGCACACCGGGGAGCTGTTTTTT.

A note on this clone: This specimen includes other DNA sequences encoding the same CDR3. The J gene is TRBJ2-5, the V gene TRBV5-1, with D perhaps matching TRBD2 (6 bases). Germline assignment: CDR1 SGHRS and CDR2 YFSETQ. The CDR3 sequence is 15 residues long. Trimming cost V 0 bases and J 1 base, with 10 bases left between them. The CDR3 protein is CASSLVAGSQETQYF. In nucleotides, the CDR3 is TGCGCCAGCAGCTTGGTGGCGGGGTCCCAAGAGACCCAGTACTTC.

This clone was seen a single time. The V gene is TRBV11-3, the J gene TRBJ2-2; 8 nucleotides align to TRBD1. There are 15 residues in the CDR3. Per the germline V gene, CDR1 is SGHNT and CDR2 is YENEEA. V was clipped by 4 bases and J by 4 bases; unmatched bases: 5. Written as DNA, the CDR3 is TGTGCCAGCAGCTCAGGGGGCCGAGGCACCGGGGAGCTGTTTTTT. Its translation is CASSSGGRGTGELFF.

The table lists this clone with a count of one. The V gene is TRBV18, the J gene TRBJ1-3; D call uncertain. The germline V gene encodes CDR1 KGHSH and CDR2 LQKENI. V gave up 3 bases and J gave up 0 bases, with 30 bases separating them. CDR3 length equals 22 residues. CDR3 nucleotide sequence: TGTGCCAGCTCACCGCGACCACAAAGAGGGCGACACCTGGGAAGCTCTGGAAACACCATATATTTT. Residues: CASSPRPQRGRHLGSSGNTIYF.

The genes are TRBV9 and TRBJ2-1; D might be TRBD2 (5 bases). CDR1 and CDR2 (germline): SGDLS, YYNGEE. The V gene lost 0 bases and the J gene lost 0 bases, with 10 bases spanning the gap. The CDR3 contains 16 residues. This chain's CDR3 is CASSVASDSSYNEQFF. CDR3 DNA sequence: TGTGCCAGCAGCGTAGCTTCGGACTCCTCCTACAATGAGCAGTTCTTC.

The rearrangement uses TRBV6-4 and TRBJ2-1; 9 bases map to TRBD2. Germline loops: CDR1 MRHNA, CDR2 SNTAGT. This CDR3 has 16 amino acids. With 3 bases clipped from V and 7 bases from J, the junction kept 10 bases outside the gene matches. For the CDR3, the DNA is TGTGCCAGCAGTGAATATGGGACTAGCCTTCCGAATGAGCAGTTCTTC. This gives the protein CASSEYGTSLPNEQFF.

This chain connects TRBV19 to TRBJ1-2; D is ambiguous. V lost 5 bases and J 1 base, leaving 8 bases between the germline ends. The CDR3 totals 13 residues. CDR1 and CDR2 from the germline V gene are LNHDA and SQIVND (reference sequence). Here the CDR3 DNA reads TGTGCCAGTAGTCTACAGATTAACTATGGCTACACCTTC. Translation gives CASSLQINYGYTF. The full variable domain, rest sourced from reference TRBV19 and TRBJ1-2, is DGGITQSPKYLFRKEGQNVTLSCEQNLNHDAMYWYRQDPGQGLRLIYYSQIVNDFQKGDIAEGYSVSREKKESFPLTVTSAQKNPTAFYLCASSLQINYGYTFGSGTRLTVV.

The chain is built from TRBV11-2 and TRBJ2-7; TRBD1 matches 9 bases. V dropped 1 base and J dropped 4; count of bases not matched to a gene: 5. CDR1 is SGHAT, CDR2 FQNNGV, per germline. CDR3 size: 15 residues. The CDR3 sequence is CASSLAGTGLYEQYF. CDR3 DNA sequence: TGTGCCAGCAGCTTAGCCGGGACAGGGCTGTACGAGCAGTACTTC.

The rearrangement joins TRBV4-1 to TRBJ1-2; D possibly corresponds to TRBD1 (6 bases). The CDR3 runs to 18 residues. Trimming left V 0 bases short and J 6 bases short, with 23 bases between. Germline-derived CDR1 and CDR2 are MGHRA and YSYEKL. The CDR3: CASSQERTVDPHKDGYTF. In nucleotides, the CDR3 is TGCGCCAGCAGCCAAGAGAGGACAGTTGACCCCCATAAGGATGGCTACACCTTC.

This clone was picked up one time. This sequence joins TRBV6-6 and TRBJ2-7; D not resolved. The CDR3 has 12 residues. From germline, CDR1 is MNHNY and CDR2 SVGAGI (reference sequence). V shed 6 bases and J shed 0 bases, with 6 bases lying between them. CDR3 nucleotides: TGTGCCAGCAGATCCCACTCCTACGAGCAGTACTTC. Amino acid sequence: CASRSHSYEQYF.

This clone was counted a few times. V gene TRBV29-1 combines with J gene TRBJ1-5, with 11 bases matching TRBD1. The V segment lost 5 bases and the J segment 0 bases; nucleotides outside the gene matches: 3. CDR3 length equals 15 residues. The germline CDR1 and CDR2 sequences are SQVTM and ANQGSEA. For the CDR3, the DNA is TGCAGCGTTTCCGGGACAGGGGGTAGCAATCAGCCCCAGCATTTT. It encodes CSVSGTGGSNQPQHF.

This clone was seen a single time. V is TRBV5-1 and J is TRBJ1-1; possibly TRBD1 for D (6 bases). From germline, CDR1 is SGHRS and CDR2 YFSETQ. Trimming took off 2 bases at V and 0 bases at J, with 14 bases between the two ends. The CDR3 has 16 residues. Here the CDR3 reads CASSFEGGVLNTEAFF. DNA for the CDR3: TGCGCCAGCAGCTTTGAAGGGGGGGTCTTGAACACTGAAGCTTTCTTT.

The chain uses TRBV2 and TRBJ2-7; 8 bases are shared with TRBD2. The CDR3 covers 15 residues. V dropped 6 bases and J dropped 2; count of bases not matched to a gene: 9. Germline V gives CDR1 SNHLY, CDR2 FYNNEI. CDR3 residues: CASSKGTSGTYEQYF. CDR3 DNA sequence: TGTGCCAGCAGCAAAGGGACTAGTGGAACCTACGAGCAGTACTTC.

V usage is TRBV7-2 and J usage is TRBJ1-5, with D unclear. The V end was cut by 5 bases, the J end by 5 bases, with 4 bases between. Germline V gives CDR1 SGHTA, CDR2 FQGNSA. The CDR3 spans 11 residues. This chain's CDR3 is CASSPYQPQHF. The CDR3 DNA reads TGTGCCAGCAGCCCGTATCAGCCCCAGCATTTT.

The V call is TRBV10-1, the J call TRBJ2-1; no definite D call. CDR1 WNHNN and CDR2 SYGVQD come from the germline V gene (reference sequence). The CDR3 runs 9 residues. The V gene lost 6 bases and the J gene lost 8 bases, with 2 bases spanning the gap. The CDR3: CASSYEQFF. For the CDR3, the DNA is TGCGCCAGCAGCTATGAGCAGTTCTTC.

The chain couples TRBV18 to TRBJ1-3, with 7 positions matching TRBD1. Looked up from germline, CDR1 is KGHSH and CDR2 is LQKENI. Trimming at V came to 2 bases and at J to 2 bases, leaving 3 bases not matched to a gene. This CDR3 has 15 residues. CDR3 DNA: TGTGCCAGCTCACCATCTGGGACAGCTGGAAACACCATATATTTT. As protein: CASSPSGTAGNTIYF.

V is TRBV5-4 and J is TRBJ1-2; perhaps TRBD1 as D (6 bases). V was cut by 5 bases and J by 8 bases, with 28 bases left in between. The CDR3 is 17 residues long. Germline CDR1 and CDR2: SGHNT and YYREEE (reference sequence). The CDR3: CASRYWGQGPKRGGYTF. CDR3 DNA: TGTGCCAGCAGATATTGGGGCCAGGGGCCAAAGAGAGGAGGCTACACCTTC.